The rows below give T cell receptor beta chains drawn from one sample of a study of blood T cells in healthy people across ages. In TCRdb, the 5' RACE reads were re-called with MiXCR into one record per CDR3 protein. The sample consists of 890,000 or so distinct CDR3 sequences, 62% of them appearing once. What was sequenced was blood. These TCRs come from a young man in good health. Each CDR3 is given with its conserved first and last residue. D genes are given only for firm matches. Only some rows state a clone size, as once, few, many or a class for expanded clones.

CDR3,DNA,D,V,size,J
CASSSLRAVHNEQFF,TGTGCCAGCAGCTCCCTCAGAGCGGTACACAATGAGCAGTTCTTC,NA,TRBV13,NA,TRBJ2-1
CASTISEGAYEQYF,TGTGCCAGCACTATATCTGAGGGCGCCTACGAGCAGTACTTC,NA,TRBV28,many,TRBJ2-7
CASNFADTQYF,TGTGCCAGCAATTTTGCAGATACGCAGTATTTT,NA,TRBV2,NA,TRBJ2-3
CASSLPGGKTQYF,TGTGCCAGCAGCCTCCCGGGGGGAAAGACCCAGTACTTC,TRBD2,TRBV3-1,NA,TRBJ2-5
CASSTIMDRGGETQYF,TGTGCCAGCAGTACTATCATGGACAGGGGCGGGGAGACCCAGTACTTC,TRBD1,TRBV6-2/TRBV6-3,NA,TRBJ2-5
CASSQRDSAYNEQFF,TGTGCCAGCAGCCAACGGGACAGCGCCTACAATGAGCAGTTCTTC,TRBD1,TRBV4-2,few,TRBJ2-1
CASSIRLANVETQYF,TGTGCCAGCAGTATAAGACTAGCTAACGTAGAGACCCAGTACTTC,TRBD2,TRBV12-3/TRBV12-4,NA,TRBJ2-5
CASRIQGSGYEQYF,TGTGCCAGCAGAATACAGGGATCGGGCTACGAGCAGTACTTC,NA,TRBV28,NA,TRBJ2-7
CASSVAPQRLSGNEQFF,TGTGCCAGCAGCGTAGCTCCCCAACGGCTATCCGGCAATGAGCAGTTCTTC,NA,TRBV9,once,TRBJ2-1
CSAEKDRGLYNEQFF,TGCAGTGCTGAGAAGGACAGGGGGCTCTACAATGAGCAGTTCTTC,TRBD1,TRBV20-1,NA,TRBJ2-1
CASRDGGVSSYNEQFF,TGTGCCAGCAGGGACGGTGGGGTTAGCTCCTACAATGAGCAGTTCTTC,NA,TRBV2,NA,TRBJ2-1
CASSQESGGWETQYF,TGTGCCAGCAGCCAAGAGAGCGGGGGCTGGGAGACCCAGTACTTC,TRBD2,TRBV3-1,NA,TRBJ2-5
CASSLQGAVEKLFF,TGTGCCAGCAGTTTACAGGGGGCCGTTGAAAAACTGTTTTTT,TRBD1,TRBV12-3/TRBV12-4,once,TRBJ1-4
CASSFRPNTEAFF,TGTGCCAGCAGCTTTAGACCGAACACTGAAGCTTTCTTT,NA,TRBV7-2,NA,TRBJ1-1
CASSQITSGFSYNEQFF,TGCGCCAGCAGCCAAATAACTAGCGGGTTTTCCTACAATGAGCAGTTCTTC,TRBD2,TRBV4-3,many,TRBJ2-1
CASSESGNQETQYF,TGTGCCAGCAGTGAGAGCGGGAACCAAGAGACCCAGTACTTC,TRBD2,TRBV2,NA,TRBJ2-5
CASRLSTGRTYEQYF,TGTGCCAGCCGTCTTTCGACAGGGAGGACCTACGAGCAGTACTTC,NA,TRBV27,NA,TRBJ2-7
CASSLKPDGQYYGYTF,TGTGCCAGCAGCTTAAAGCCTGACGGACAGTACTATGGCTACACCTTC,NA,TRBV7-2,once,TRBJ1-2
CAPEPGASGNTIYF,TGTGCCCCAGAACCCGGGGCCTCTGGAAACACCATATATTTT,NA,TRBV7-9,once,TRBJ1-3
CASSYQPEGYTDTQYF,TGTGCCAGCAGTTATCAGCCAGAAGGCTACACAGATACGCAGTATTTT,NA,TRBV6-5,NA,TRBJ2-3
CAWFETGPGYTF,TGTGCCTGGTTTGAAACCGGGCCCGGCTACACCTTC,NA,TRBV30,NA,TRBJ1-2
CASSPIRGAGELFF,TGTGCCAGCAGCCCCATAAGAGGAGCCGGGGAGCTGTTTTTT,NA,TRBV7-3,NA,TRBJ2-2
CASSRTGELQETQFF,TGCGCCAGCTCCCGGACTGGAGAACTCCAAGAGACCCAGTTCTTC,NA,TRBV5-1,NA,TRBJ2-1
CASSFDGQPQHF,TGCGCCAGCAGCTTTGACGGGCAGCCCCAGCATTTT,NA,TRBV5-1,few,TRBJ1-5
CASTKTTGLAGLNEQFF,TGTGCCAGCACCAAGACCACGGGACTAGCGGGCCTCAATGAGCAGTTCTTC,TRBD2,TRBV2,NA,TRBJ2-1
CSVQGAGQPQHF,TGCAGCGTACAGGGGGCCGGGCAGCCCCAGCATTTT,TRBD1,TRBV29-1,NA,TRBJ1-5
CASNEGAFYEQYF,TGTGCCAGCAATGAGGGGGCGTTCTACGAGCAGTACTTC,TRBD1,TRBV28,NA,TRBJ2-7
CSVARQDNTGELFF,TGCAGCGTTGCGAGACAGGACAACACCGGGGAGCTGTTTTTT,NA,TRBV29-1,NA,TRBJ2-2
CASSEGSGFPQHF,TGTGCCAGCAGTGAGGGGAGTGGGTTCCCCCAGCATTTT,NA,TRBV2,NA,TRBJ1-5
CASSLDRDTYEQYF,TGTGCCAGCAGCTTGGACAGGGACACCTACGAGCAGTACTTC,TRBD1,TRBV11-1,NA,TRBJ2-7
CASSSPEGRNEQYF,TGTGCCAGCAGTTCCCCGGAAGGGAGGAACGAGCAGTACTTC,NA,TRBV6-6,NA,TRBJ2-7
CASSQDLRGGADTQYF,TGTGCCAGCAGCCAAGATCTTAGAGGGGGCGCAGATACGCAGTATTTT,TRBD1,TRBV3-1,NA,TRBJ2-3
CAIRSGRAYEQYF,TGTGCCATCAGATCGGGCAGGGCCTACGAGCAGTACTTC,NA,TRBV10-3,NA,TRBJ2-7
CASSIDRDLPYEQYF,TGTGCCAGCAGCATCGACAGGGACCTACCCTACGAGCAGTACTTC,TRBD1,TRBV7-9,NA,TRBJ2-7
CSGGQGGNQPQHF,TGCAGCGGGGGACAGGGTGGCAATCAGCCCCAGCATTTT,TRBD1,TRBV29-1,NA,TRBJ1-5
CASSPLPGAAKNIQYF,TGTGCCAGCAGTCCTCTCCCCGGGGCTGCCAAAAACATTCAGTACTTC,NA,TRBV25-1,few,TRBJ2-4
CASSSLRDRVGGYTF,TGTGCCAGCAGCTCCCTCCGGGACAGGGTTGGCGGCTACACCTTC,TRBD1,TRBV7-8,once,TRBJ1-2
CASSEWAGNEPAYEQYF,TGTGCCAGCAGTGAATGGGCGGGAAATGAACCAGCCTACGAGCAGTACTTC,NA,TRBV25-1,NA,TRBJ2-7
CASSQEPGQRLYEQYF,TGCGCCAGCAGCCAAGAACCGGGACAGAGGTTGTACGAGCAGTACTTC,TRBD1,TRBV4-3,NA,TRBJ2-7
CASSKKGTGSYGYTF,TGTGCCAGCAGCAAGAAGGGGACAGGATCCTATGGCTACACCTTC,NA,TRBV21-1,NA,TRBJ1-2